These 30 T cell receptor beta chains originate from one sample sequenced in a study of long-term antiretroviral therapy in people with HIV. The assay, immunoSEQ v3.0, was run at survey level. Some clones are missing from TCRdb's copy, which holds only in-frame ones; the method was immunoSEQ multiplex PCR. The sample carries nearly 11,000 clones, around four fifths recorded once. Sequenced here: unsorted PBMCs, sampled about 7 years after starting antiretroviral therapy. These receptors all come from a middle-aged man with HIV.

The V and J genes are TRBV4-2 and TRBJ2-7; D is uncertain. V lost 1 base to trimming and J lost 5 bases, with 9 bases between them. Germline V gene sequence: CDR1 LGHNA, CDR2 YNFKEQ. The CDR3 sequence is 13 residues long. The CDR3 loop is CASSQGLSHEQYF. As DNA, the CDR3 is TGTGCCAGCAGCCAAGGACTTTCTCACGAGCAGTACTTC.

The chain uses TRBV7-6 and TRBJ1-1, with a tentative D call TRBD1 (5 bases). V shed 1 base and J shed 1 base, with 7 bases lying between them. Germline V gene data show CDR1 as SGHVS and CDR2 as FNYEAQ. The CDR3 runs to 14 residues. As DNA, the CDR3 is TGTGCCAGCAGCTTAGGGGGCAGGAACACTGAAGCTTTCTTT. Residues: CASSLGGRNTEAFF. Full variable domain (outside the CDR3, taken from reference TRBV7-6 and TRBJ1-1): GAGVSQSPRYKVTKRGQDVALRCDPISGHVSLYWYRQALGQGPEFLTYFNYEAQQDKSGLPNDRFSAERPEGSISTLTIQRTEQRDSAMYRCASSLGGRNTEAFFGQGTRLTVV.

The gene calls are TRBV6-1 and TRBJ1-1, with D uncertain. From germline, CDR1 is MNHNS and CDR2 SASEGT. V lost 6 bases to trimming and J lost 0 bases, with 8 bases between them. The CDR3 has 13 residues. The CDR3 DNA reads as TGTGCCAGCAGAGGATGGGTGAACACTGAAGCTTTCTTT. Encoded protein: CASRGWVNTEAFF.

The chain carries TRBV19 and TRBJ1-1, with D hard to call. V was clipped by 3 bases and J by 2 bases, with 7 bases between them. The CDR3 contains 13 residues. From germline, CDR1 is LNHDA and CDR2 SQIVND (reference sequence). The CDR3 region has the DNA TGTGCCAGTAGTATTTTAGGCAACACTGAAGCTTTCTTT. Amino acid sequence: CASSILGNTEAFF.

This chain links TRBV27 with TRBJ1-2, with D possibly matching TRBD1 (6 bases). V lost 2 bases and J 5 bases, leaving 15 bases between the germline ends. Germline lookup yields CDR1 MNHEY and CDR2 SMNVEV (reference sequence). The length of the CDR3 is 15 residues. The CDR3: CASSLQGHELYGYTF. The CDR3 DNA reads TGTGCCAGCAGTTTACAGGGGCATGAGCTTTATGGCTACACCTTC.

The rearrangement links TRBV7-4 to TRBJ2-2; 13 bases map to TRBD2. V lost 5 bases to trimming and J lost 4 bases; unmatched junction nucleotides: 10. The germline V gene has CDR1 SGHVT and CDR2 SQSDAQ. This CDR3 is built from 18 residues. The CDR3 DNA is TGTGCCAGCAGCCTGGGGACTAGCGGGGACCCGTTCACCGGGGAGCTGTTTTTT. Its protein is CASSLGTSGDPFTGELFF. Filled out from reference TRBV7-4 and TRBJ2-2, the complete variable domain reads GAGVSQSPRYKVAKRGRDVALRCDSISGHVTLYWYRQTLGQGSEVLTYSQSDAQRDKSGRPSGRFSAERPERSVSTLKIQRTEQGDSAVYLCASSLGTSGDPFTGELFFGEGSRLTVL.

The chain carries TRBV2 and TRBJ2-7; D is undetermined. Germline V gene data show CDR1 as SNHLY and CDR2 as FYNNEI. The CDR3 is 13 residues long. V lost 3 bases, J lost 4 bases, and 10 bases lay in between. For the CDR3, the DNA is TGTGCCAGCAGTGACGGGTTAGGGTACGAGCAGTACTTC. Translation gives CASSDGLGYEQYF.

V is TRBV5-4 and J is TRBJ2-7; 9 bases line up with TRBD2. This CDR3 spans 15 amino acids. The trim removed 2 bases at V and 5 bases at J, leaving 8 bases unmatched. From germline, CDR1 is SGHNT and CDR2 YYREEE (reference sequence). This CDR3 reads CASSFFSGGLDEQYF. DNA for the CDR3: TGTGCCAGCAGCTTTTTTAGCGGGGGTCTCGACGAGCAGTACTTC.

The chain employs TRBV27 and TRBJ1-1, with 9 bases fitting TRBD1. Germline V lookup: CDR1 MNHEY, CDR2 SMNVEV (reference sequence). The CDR3 totals 15 residues. V shed 5 bases, J shed 3 bases, and the junction held 7 bases outside the gene matches. The CDR3 DNA reads as TGTGCCAGCAGTATACTGACAGGGGGGGACACTGAAGCTTTCTTT. Amino acids: CASSILTGGDTEAFF.

V and J are TRBV27 and TRBJ2-5; perhaps TRBD1 as D (6 bases). The germline V gene has CDR1 MNHEY and CDR2 SMNVEV (reference sequence). V dropped 1 base and J dropped 4 bases, with 7 bases sitting between them. The CDR3 is 13 amino acids. The CDR3, as DNA: TGTGCCAGCAGTTTATTAGGGGGAGAGACCCAGTACTTC. Translated: CASSLLGGETQYF.

The chain uses TRBV27 and TRBJ1-2, with a tentative D call TRBD1 (6 bases). The CDR3 sequence is 11 residues long. The V and J ends lost 10 bases and 8 bases respectively, with 14 bases between them. CDR1 and CDR2 from the germline V gene are MNHEY and SMNVEV (reference sequence). CDR3 sequence: CATTGGNGYTF. CDR3 DNA: TGTGCCACCACGGGGGGCAACGGCTACACCTTC.

The chain couples TRBV2 to TRBJ2-1; TRBD2 is a possible D gene (5 bases). The V end was cut by 8 bases, the J end by 3 bases, with 14 bases between. CDR1 and CDR2 (germline): SNHLY, FYNNEI. The CDR3 runs 14 residues. Here the CDR3 reads CASGSDRDYNEQFF. Written as DNA, the CDR3 is TGTGCCAGCGGTTCGGACCGGGACTACAATGAGCAGTTCTTC.

The genes are TRBV13 and TRBJ2-1; 10 positions match TRBD2. Germline CDR1 and CDR2: PRHDT and FYEKMQ (reference sequence). Unmatched junction bases numbered 7, after V lost 1 base and J lost 10 bases. The CDR3 has 15 amino acids. CDR3 DNA sequence: TGTGCCAGCAGCTTAGAGGCTAGCGGGGGAGGAGAGCAGTTCTTC. Its protein is CASSLEASGGGEQFF.

This clone has just a few counts. The chain links TRBV19 to TRBJ1-2; the match to TRBD1 covers 7 bases. With V trimmed by 6 bases and J by 5 bases, 9 bases remained unmatched. Germline-derived CDR1 and CDR2 are LNHDA and SQIVND (reference sequence). The CDR3 sequence is 14 residues long. The CDR3 loop is CASRSRDSRYGYTF. The CDR3 region has the DNA TGTGCCAGTAGGTCCCGGGACAGTCGTTATGGCTACACCTTC. The whole variable domain, filled in from reference TRBV19 and TRBJ1-2, reads DGGITQSPKYLFRKEGQNVTLSCEQNLNHDAMYWYRQDPGQGLRLIYYSQIVNDFQKGDIAEGYSVSREKKESFPLTVTSAQKNPTAFYLCASRSRDSRYGYTFGSGTRLTVV.

The rearrangement joins TRBV7-9 to TRBJ2-7; 8 nucleotides agree with TRBD1. The ends lost 4 bases at V and 4 bases at J; junction bases unmatched: 12. CDR3 length equals 16 residues. Germline values: CDR1 SEHNR, CDR2 FQNEAQ (reference sequence). The CDR3 spells CASSSPRTGQEYEQYF. The CDR3 region has the DNA TGTGCCAGCAGCTCCCCCAGGACAGGGCAAGAGTACGAGCAGTACTTC. Using reference TRBV7-9 and TRBJ2-7 for the parts outside the CDR3, the full variable domain is DTGVSQNPRHKITKRGQNVTFRCDPISEHNRLYWYRQTLGQGPEFLTYFQNEAQLEKSRLLSDRFSAERPKGSFSTLEIQRTEQGDSAMYLCASSSPRTGQEYEQYFGPGTRLTVT.

The chain links TRBV4-1 to TRBJ2-4; either TRBD1 or TRBD2 may supply D (6 bases each). Germline lookup yields CDR1 MGHRA and CDR2 YSYEKL. Trimming took off 4 bases at V and 7 bases at J, with 17 bases between the two ends. The CDR3 length is 15 residues. DNA of the CDR3: TGCGCCAGCAGCCCCAGAGAAGGGGGGCATAACATTCAGTACTTC. The encoded protein is CASSPREGGHNIQYF.

The CDR3 reads CASSPERGVSNSPLHF. The CDR3 nucleotides are TGTGCCAGCTCACCAGAAAGGGGAGTAAGTAATTCACCCCTCCACTTT. The chain carries TRBV18 and TRBJ1-6; D is possibly TRBD1 (5 bases). This CDR3 contains 16 residues. Germline V gives CDR1 KGHSH, CDR2 LQKENI. With 2 bases removed from V and 6 bases from J, the gap between germline ends came to 14 bases. The whole variable domain, remainder taken from reference TRBV18 and TRBJ1-6, is NAGVMQNPRHLVRRRGQEARLRCSPMKGHSHVYWYRQLPEEGLKFMVYLQKENIIDESGMPKERFSAEFPKEGPSILRIQQVVRGDSAAYFCASSPERGVSNSPLHFGNGTRLTVT.

V gene TRBV29-1 combines with J gene TRBJ2-7; 9 bases are a match to TRBD1. There are 12 residues in the CDR3. Germline assignment: CDR1 SQVTM and CDR2 ANQGSEA. V lost 4 bases and J lost 3; bases outside the gene matches: 1. Here the CDR3 reads CSVGGQGYEQYF. For the CDR3, the DNA is TGCAGCGTTGGGGGACAGGGCTACGAGCAGTACTTC.

V and J are TRBV19 and TRBJ1-2; D call uncertain. This CDR3 spans 15 amino acids. V was shortened by 0 bases and J by 4 bases, with 12 bases between the two germline ends. Germline V lookup: CDR1 LNHDA, CDR2 SQIVND (reference sequence). The CDR3 bases are TGTGCCAGTAGTATAGACCCAGGAGAAGTCTATGGCTACACCTTC. Translation: CASSIDPGEVYGYTF.

This chain uses TRBV11-2 with TRBJ1-1; D is unresolved. The germline gives CDR1 SGHAT, CDR2 FQNNGV. This CDR3 comprises 14 residues. Trimming removed 2 bases from V and 0 bases from J, with 7 bases in between. Here the CDR3 DNA reads TGTGCCAGCAGCTTACCTTACCTGAACACTGAAGCTTTCTTT. It codes for CASSLPYLNTEAFF.

This chain links TRBV7-3 with TRBJ2-1, with TRBD2 matching 8 bases. This CDR3 has 15 amino acids. With V trimmed by 4 bases and J by 2 bases, 4 bases remained unmatched. The germline V gene encodes CDR1 SGHTA and CDR2 FQGTGA. The CDR3 nucleotides read TGTGCCAGCAGCTCGACGGGAGGGACCTACAATGAGCAGTTCTTC. Residues: CASSSTGGTYNEQFF.

V gene TRBV7-9 combines with J gene TRBJ2-1; D remains ambiguous. CDR1 and CDR2 (germline): SEHNR, FQNEAQ (reference sequence). V lost 1 base and J 6 bases, leaving 10 bases between the germline ends. There are 14 residues in the CDR3. CDR3 nucleotides: TGTGCCAGCAGCTTAGGGTCCAGGCCCAATGAGCAGTTCTTC. Protein sequence: CASSLGSRPNEQFF.

The chain carries TRBV5-1 and TRBJ1-2; 8 bases map to TRBD1. From germline, CDR1 is SGHRS and CDR2 YFSETQ. This CDR3 contains 12 residues. After removal of 5 bases from V and 4 bases from J, the junction contained 1 base not matched to a gene. The CDR3 reads CASSDRGYGYTF. CDR3 nucleotides: TGCGCCAGCAGTGACAGGGGCTATGGCTACACCTTC.

The genes are TRBV5-4 and TRBJ2-1; D remains unclear. CDR3 length: 13 residues. Trimming removed 2 bases from V and 10 bases from J, with 13 bases in between. CDR1 and CDR2 (germline): SGHNT, YYREEE (reference sequence). The chain's CDR3 is CASSLREGEEQFF. The CDR3 nucleotides read TGTGCCAGCAGCTTAAGGGAAGGTGAGGAGCAGTTCTTC.

This chain connects TRBV4-1 to TRBJ1-2; no definite D call. Germline assignment: CDR1 MGHRA and CDR2 YSYEKL. The germline V and J ends were trimmed by 4 bases and 8 bases, with 17 bases remaining between them. The CDR3 consists of 14 residues. CDR3 coding DNA: TGCGCCAGCAGCCTAGGCCCGGGAGAAGAAGGCTACACCTTC. Amino acids: CASSLGPGEEGYTF.

This clone was counted a few times. The J gene is TRBJ2-1, the V gene TRBV7-9; TRBD2 agrees at 7 bases. V dropped 3 bases and J dropped 4; count of bases not matched to a gene: 9. CDR1 is SEHNR, CDR2 FQNEAQ, per germline (reference sequence). The CDR3 is 16 residues long. The CDR3 here is CASSLGRSGAYNEQFF. CDR3 bases: TGTGCCAGCAGCTTGGGTCGGAGCGGGGCGTACAATGAGCAGTTCTTC.

The V and J genes are TRBV6-1 and TRBJ2-4; TRBD1 agrees at 9 bases. The CDR3 spans 15 residues. Trimming removed 5 bases from V and 4 bases from J; junction bases left unmatched: 6. Germline V gene sequence: CDR1 MNHNS, CDR2 SASEGT. The CDR3 nucleotides are TGTGCCAGCAGTTCGGACAGGGGCGGGAAAAACATTCAGTACTTC. Its translation: CASSSDRGGKNIQYF.

The genes are TRBV27 and TRBJ2-7, with unresolved D. The CDR3 length is 12 residues. The germline V gene encodes CDR1 MNHEY and CDR2 SMNVEV (reference sequence). V lost 8 bases to trimming and J lost 2 bases, with 10 bases between them. CDR3 DNA: TGTGCCAGCCGAGGCAGTACCTACGAGCAGTACTTC. Protein sequence: CASRGSTYEQYF.

The chain recombines TRBV10-1 with TRBJ1-1, with D hard to call. CDR3 size: 13 residues. Germline CDR1 is WNHNN and CDR2 is SYGVQD (reference sequence). Trimming stripped 6 bases from V and 0 bases from J, with 8 bases between. CDR3 protein: CASRSAMNTEAFF. CDR3 in DNA: TGCGCCAGCAGATCCGCCATGAACACTGAAGCTTTCTTT.

This clone was seen a few times. CDR3 sequence (DNA): TGTGCCAGCAGCCTGAGCGTTGAAGCTTTCTTT. Translating it yields CASSLSVEAFF. The chain joins TRBV5-8 to TRBJ1-1; no reliable D call. The germline V gene encodes CDR1 SGHTS and CDR2 YDEGEE. CDR3 length: 11 residues. V was trimmed by 4 bases and J by 7 bases, leaving 8 bases between them.